A selection of T cell receptor beta chains follows, all from one sample in a study of blood T cells in healthy people across ages. In TCRdb, the 5' RACE reads were re-called with MiXCR into one record per CDR3 protein. The sample shows around 2 million distinct CDR3 sequences, 35% to 50% of them seen only once. The material sequenced was blood. These receptors originate from a human donor in good health. The CDR3 runs from the conserved cysteine through the conserved F or W. Fields, in order: J gene, V gene, D gene, clone size, CDR3 protein, CDR3 DNA. The D gene is left open where the match is weak. Expanded clones get a size class; other rows say once, few or many, or leave the size out.

TRBJ2-7 | TRBV28 | TRBD1 | . | CASRGQATYEQYF | TGTGCCAGCAGGGGACAGGCCACCTACGAGCAGTACTTC
TRBJ2-3 | TRBV19 | . | . | CVSSRTGTDTQYF | TGTGTCAGTAGCAGGACTGGCACAGATACGCAGTATTTT
TRBJ2-7 | TRBV4-3 | . | few | CASSQDQFGPGETQYF | .
TRBJ2-5 | TRBV29-1 | TRBD2 | many | CSVGTSTQETQYF | TGCAGCGTTGGGACTAGCACCCAAGAGACCCAGTACTTC
TRBJ2-7 | TRBV10-3 | . | . | CAISESTRSSEQYF | TGTGCCATCAGCGAGTCGACTCGATCCTCCGAGCAGTACTTC
TRBJ2-1 | TRBV4-3 | . | . | CASSQERTWGYNEQFF | TGCGCCAGCAGCCAAGAGAGGACATGGGGTTACAATGAGCAGTTCTTC
TRBJ1-2 | TRBV29-1 | . | few | CSVVGRSHRKGYYGYTF | TGCAGCGTTGTTGGCAGGAGCCATCGAAAGGGATACTATGGCTACACCTTC
TRBJ2-3 | TRBV29-1 | TRBD1 | few | CSVEGGQGPTHTQYF | TGCAGCGTTGAAGGGGGACAGGGACCCACTCATACGCAGTATTTT
TRBJ1-2 | TRBV7-2 | . | . | CPSSLYRAEGYGYTF | TGTCCCAGCAGCTTATATCGTGCAGAAGGCTATGGCTACACTTTC
TRBJ2-5 | TRBV5-1 | . | . | CASSLAVRGEGETQYF | TGCGCCAGCAGCTTGGCCGTTAGGGGCGAAGGGGAGACCCAGTACTTC
TRBJ2-1 | TRBV20-1 | TRBD2 | once | CSARGLAGGPNEQFF | TGCAGTGCTAGAGGACTAGCGGGGGGGCCAAATGAGCAGTTCTTC
TRBJ2-3 | TRBV29-1 | TRBD1 | once | CSVTRTGGGADTQYF | TGCAGCGTTACTCGAACAGGGGGTGGTGCAGATACGCAGTATTTT
TRBJ1-2 | TRBV7-2 | TRBD1 | . | CASSSTGGRDYGYTF | TGTGCCAGCAGCTCGACAGGGGGCCGGGACTATGGCTACACCTTC
TRBJ2-3 | TRBV4-3 | . | few | CASSQAPRAVTDTQYF | TGCGCCAGCAGCCAAGCGCCAAGGGCCGTCACAGATACGCAGTATTTT
TRBJ2-1 | TRBV10-2 | TRBD2 | . | CASREAGVGYNEQFF | TGCGCCAGCAGAGAAGCGGGAGTCGGATACAATGAGCAGTTCTTC
TRBJ2-7 | TRBV2 | . | . | CASSETVVNEQYF | TGTGCCAGCAGTGAAACAGTAGTCAACGAGCAGTACTTC
TRBJ1-2 | TRBV7-9 | . | . | CATSGSGDANGYTF | TGTGCCACCTCTGGATCAGGCGACGCAAACGGCTACACCTTC
TRBJ2-3 | TRBV3-1 | . | once | CASSQGGISQYF | TGTGCCAGCAGCCAAGGGGGGATCTCGCAGTATTTT
TRBJ2-6 | TRBV20-1 | . | . | CSARRSGQTGANVLTF | TGCAGTGCTAGAAGGTCGGGCCAGACGGGGGCCAACGTCCTGACTTTC
TRBJ2-7 | TRBV29-1 | TRBD2 | . | CSVGLAGNEQYF | TGCAGCGTTGGGCTAGCGGGGAACGAGCAGTACTTC
TRBJ1-1 | TRBV7-8 | TRBD1 | few | CASSSDRVNTEAFF | TGTGCCAGCAGTTCGGACAGGGTGAACACTGAAGCTTTCTTT
TRBJ2-1 | TRBV10-3 | TRBD1 | . | CAIGQGTYNEQFF | TGTGCCATCGGACAGGGGACCTACAATGAGCAGTTCTTC
TRBJ1-6 | TRBV12-3/TRBV12-4 | . | . | CASSLGPRVAPLHF | TGTGCCAGCAGTTTAGGTCCGCGGGTAGCACCCCTCCACTTT